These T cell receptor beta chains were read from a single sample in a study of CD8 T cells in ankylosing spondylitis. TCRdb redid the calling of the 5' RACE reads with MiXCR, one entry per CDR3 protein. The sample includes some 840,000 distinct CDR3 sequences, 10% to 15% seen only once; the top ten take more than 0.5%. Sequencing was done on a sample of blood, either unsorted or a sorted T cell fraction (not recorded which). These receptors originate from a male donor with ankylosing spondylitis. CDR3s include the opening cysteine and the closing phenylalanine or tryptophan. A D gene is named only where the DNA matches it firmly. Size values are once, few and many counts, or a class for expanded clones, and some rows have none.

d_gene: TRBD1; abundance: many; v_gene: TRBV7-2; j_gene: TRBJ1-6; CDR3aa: CASSLADRGGSPLHF; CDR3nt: TGTGCCAGCAGCTTAGCCGACAGGGGAGGATCACCCCTCCACTTT
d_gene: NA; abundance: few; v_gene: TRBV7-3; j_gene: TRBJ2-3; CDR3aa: CASSSRGAQNADTQYF; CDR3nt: TGTGCCAGCAGCTCAAGGGGGGCTCAGAATGCAGATACGCAGTATTTT
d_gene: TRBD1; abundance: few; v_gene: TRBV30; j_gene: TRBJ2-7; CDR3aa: CAWSVLKQGAREQYF; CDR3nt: TGTGCCTGGAGTGTACTTAAGCAGGGGGCGCGCGAGCAGTACTTC
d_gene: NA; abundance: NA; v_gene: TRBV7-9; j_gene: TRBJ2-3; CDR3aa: CASSLGISGDTQYF; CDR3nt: TGTGCCAGCAGCTTAGGCATTTCGGGAGATACGCAGTATTTT
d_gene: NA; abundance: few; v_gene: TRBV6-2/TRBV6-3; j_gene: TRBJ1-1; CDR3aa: CASSEVWTEAFF; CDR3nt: TGTGCCAGCAGCGAGGTGTGGACTGAAGCTTTCTTT
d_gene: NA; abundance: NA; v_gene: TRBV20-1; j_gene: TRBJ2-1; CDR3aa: CSLDEGGRSSYNEQFF; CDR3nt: TGCAGTCTCGACGAAGGCGGCAGATCCTCCTACAATGAGCAGTTCTTC
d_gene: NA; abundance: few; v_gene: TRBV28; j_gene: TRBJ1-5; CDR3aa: CASSPIGGRNQPQHF; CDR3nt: TGTGCCAGCAGCCCTATCGGGGGTCGGAATCAGCCCCAGCATTTT
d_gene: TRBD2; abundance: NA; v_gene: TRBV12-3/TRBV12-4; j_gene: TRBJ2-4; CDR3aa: CASSLALGSGGAEIQYF; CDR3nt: TGTGCCAGCAGTTTAGCGCTAGGTAGCGGGGGGGCAGAGATTCAGTACTTC
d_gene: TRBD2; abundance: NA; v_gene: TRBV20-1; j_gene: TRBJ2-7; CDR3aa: CSASRAGSSCEQYF; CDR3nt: TGCAGTGCTAGTCGAGCGGGGAGCTCCTGCGAGCAGTACTTC
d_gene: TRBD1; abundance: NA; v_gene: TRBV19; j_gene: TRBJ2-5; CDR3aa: CASSTRQGTYQETQYF; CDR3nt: TGTGCCAGTAGTACTAGACAGGGCACGTACCAAGAGACCCAGTACTTC
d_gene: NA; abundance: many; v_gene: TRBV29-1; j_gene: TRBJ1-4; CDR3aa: CSVRQVLNEKLFF; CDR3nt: TGCAGCGTGAGACAGGTCCTTAATGAAAAACTGTTTTTT
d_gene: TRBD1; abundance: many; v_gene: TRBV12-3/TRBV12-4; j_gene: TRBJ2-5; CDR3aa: CASSPGTGFETQYF; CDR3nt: TGTGCCAGCAGTCCCGGGACAGGTTTCGAGACCCAGTACTTC
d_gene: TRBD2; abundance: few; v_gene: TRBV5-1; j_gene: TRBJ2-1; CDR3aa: CASSLGGTSGSNEQFF; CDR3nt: TGCGCCAGCAGCTTGGGGGGGACTAGCGGGAGCAATGAGCAGTTCTTC
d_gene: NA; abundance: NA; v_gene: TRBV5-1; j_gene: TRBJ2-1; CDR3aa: CASSLGRTTLPFF; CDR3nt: TGCGCCAGCAGCTTGGGAAGGACTACCTTACCGTTCTTC
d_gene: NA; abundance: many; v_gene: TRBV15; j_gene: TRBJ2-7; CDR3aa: CATSSGYEQYF; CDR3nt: TGTGCCACCAGCAGCGGATACGAGCAGTACTTC